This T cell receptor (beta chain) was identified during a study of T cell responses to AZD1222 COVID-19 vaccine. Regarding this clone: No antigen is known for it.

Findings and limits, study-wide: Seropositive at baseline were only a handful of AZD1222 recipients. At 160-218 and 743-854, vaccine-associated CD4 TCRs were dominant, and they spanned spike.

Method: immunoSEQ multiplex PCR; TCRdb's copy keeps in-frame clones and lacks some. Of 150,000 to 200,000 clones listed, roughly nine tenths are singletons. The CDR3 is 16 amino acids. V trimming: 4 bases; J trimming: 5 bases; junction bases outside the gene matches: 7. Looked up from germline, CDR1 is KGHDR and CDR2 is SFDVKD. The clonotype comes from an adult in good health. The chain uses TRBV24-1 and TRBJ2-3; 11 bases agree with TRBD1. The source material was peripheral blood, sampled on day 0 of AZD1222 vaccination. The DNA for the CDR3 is TGTGCCACCAGTGACTCAGGGACAGGGGGATTAGATACGCAGTATTTT. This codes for CATSDSGTGGLDTQYF.